This T cell receptor beta chain originates from a study of shared clonotypes between healthy human individuals. Study-wide points: Estimated clonotype richness was generally higher in naive than memory subsets.

Clones were sequenced by immunoSEQ multiplex PCR, and TCRdb holds only the in-frame ones, with some missing. The table includes around 1,100,000 clones, 60% to 85% detected once. A remark on this clone: Its cognate antigen is unknown.

The sample taken for sequencing was memory CD4+ T cells from PBMCs. The subset here: CD45RA-negative fraction. This sequence was found in a man younger than 30 in good health. Some clones in this sample may be carry-over from other donors' samples.

This CDR3 reads CASSLRLAGGVTDEQFF. The DNA of the CDR3 is TGTGCCAGCAGCTTGCGACTAGCGGGAGGGGTTACAGATGAGCAGTTCTTC. V gene TRBV5-4 combines with J gene TRBJ2-1; 14 bases fit TRBD2. V shed 1 base and J 8 bases; nucleotides not matched to a gene: 8. The CDR3 sequence is 17 residues long. CDR1 SGHNT and CDR2 YYREEE come from the germline V gene (reference sequence).